This T cell receptor beta chain was sequenced in a study of T cell repertoires in cytomegalovirus infection. Points from the study as a whole: CMV carriers having the relevant HLA were flagged by cumulative public TCR beta family frequency.

This clonotype turned up a few times. Its antigen is still unknown. One entry per CDR3 protein, called by TCRdb with MiXCR from the reads. In the table there are about 830,000 distinct CDR3 sequences, 32% of which are singletons. V dropped 5 bases and J dropped 3; count of bases not matched to a gene: 10. The CDR3 consists of 15 residues. CDR1 and CDR2 from the germline V gene are LNHDA and SQIVND (reference sequence). This TCR derives from a human donor in good health (CMV status not recorded). Some clones in this sample may be carry-over from other donors' samples. The sequencing used cultured CD8+ T cells from PBMCs, collected from culture after CMV antigen stimulation. The chain carries TRBV19 and TRBJ2-7; 7 nucleotides align to TRBD2. DNA for the CDR3: TGTGCCAGTAGTTCCCTCCCGGGGGGACGCTACGAGCAGTACTTC. Encoded protein: CASSSLPGGRYEQYF.